These 16 T cell receptor beta chains share one sample of origin, sequenced in a study of control samples from healthy donors and cancer patients. Some clones are missing from TCRdb's copy, which holds only in-frame ones; the method was immunoSEQ multiplex PCR. The data contain tens of thousands of clones, under 90% of them singletons. Sample: blood. Every receptor here comes from a man aged 50 to 60 in good health.

This clone came up once. A junction boundary mismatches the germline segment, possibly from a read error. The rearrangement links TRBV9 to TRBJ1-5, with D maybe TRBD1 (5 bases). Looked up from germline, CDR1 is SGDLS and CDR2 is YYNGEE. There are 15 residues in the CDR3. The CDR3 protein is CASTVPGVGGQPQHF. CDR3 DNA sequence: TGTGCCAGCACCGTACCGGGCGTGGGGGGTCAGCCCCAGCATTTT.

This clone was seen only once. CDR3 bases: TGTGCCACCCTCTGGCGGGGGGTTTCGGAGACCCAGTACTTC. It is translated as CATLWRGVSETQYF. The V gene is TRBV3-1 (or the pseudogene TRBV3-2), the J gene TRBJ2-5, with TRBD2 matching 8 bases. This CDR3 spans 14 amino acids. V was clipped by 10 bases and J by 5 bases; unmatched bases: 12. Germline CDR1 and CDR2: LGHDT and YNNKEL (reference sequence).

The CDR3 loop is CASSIKRQGTGELFF. DNA of the CDR3: TGTGCCAGCAGCATAAAGAGACAGGGGACCGGGGAGCTGTTTTTT. The chain employs TRBV5-4 and TRBJ2-2; 8 bases agree with TRBD1. This CDR3 has 15 amino acids. V gave up 4 bases and J gave up 5 bases; unmatched junction bases: 7. Germline CDR1 SGHNT, CDR2 YYREEE (reference sequence).

This rearrangement joins TRBV19 to TRBJ1-5; 8 nucleotides align to TRBD1. Germline-derived CDR1 and CDR2 are LNHDA and SQIVND (reference sequence). The CDR3 is 15 residues long. The V segment lost 6 bases and the J segment 3 bases; nucleotides outside the gene matches: 7. The CDR3, as DNA: TGTGCCAGTAGCGAGACAGGGGCCATCAATCAGCCCCAGCATTTT. Amino acids: CASSETGAINQPQHF. Together with reference TRBV19 and TRBJ1-5, the CDR3 gives the full variable domain: DGGITQSPKYLFRKEGQNVTLSCEQNLNHDAMYWYRQDPGQGLRLIYYSQIVNDFQKGDIAEGYSVSREKKESFPLTVTSAQKNPTAFYLCASSETGAINQPQHFGDGTRLSIL.

The rearrangement links TRBV19 to TRBJ2-7, with a possible D match to TRBD1 (6 bases). The CDR3 has 13 amino acids. V was clipped by 5 bases and J by 6 bases, with 14 bases between them. Germline assignment: CDR1 LNHDA and CDR2 SQIVND (reference sequence). The CDR3 loop is CASSVRDTVEQYF. DNA of the CDR3: TGTGCCAGTAGTGTACGGGACACAGTCGAGCAGTACTTC.

The chain joins TRBV18 to TRBJ1-1; TRBD1 is a possible D gene (5 bases). Germline CDR1 reads KGHSH; CDR2 reads LQKENI. The V end lost 0 bases, the J end lost 10 bases, and 18 bases lay between the germline ends. The CDR3 runs to 15 residues. The CDR3 region has the DNA TGTGCCAGCTCACCACCTGAGGATCCCGTGGGGACAGCTTTCTTT. Protein product: CASSPPEDPVGTAFF.

The chain couples TRBV30 to TRBJ1-4; D gene ambiguous. Germline lookup yields CDR1 GTSNPN and CDR2 SVGIG (reference sequence). V lost 8 bases and J lost 0, with 10 bases in between. This CDR3 spans 13 amino acids. The CDR3, as DNA: TGTGCCCTAAATTCACCAACTAATGAAAAACTGTTTTTT. This translates into CALNSPTNEKLFF. Full variable domain (missing parts from reference TRBV30 and TRBJ1-4): SQTIHQWPATLVQPVGSPLSLECTVEGTSNPNLYWYRQAAGRGLQLLFYSVGIGQISSEVPQNLSASRPQDRQFILSSKKLLLSDSGFYLCALNSPTNEKLFFGSGTQLSVL.

CDR3 amino acids: CASSPTRLAGISTDTQYF. In DNA, the CDR3 is TGTGCCAGCAGTCCCACACGACTAGCGGGGATTTCCACAGATACGCAGTATTTT. This rearrangement joins TRBV27 to TRBJ2-3, with 11 positions matching TRBD2. The CDR3 is 18 amino acids. CDR1 is MNHEY, CDR2 SMNVEV, per germline (reference sequence). J gave up 2 bases and V 5 bases, and 12 bases lay outside the gene matches.

CDR3: CASSLPSKPQHF. Written as DNA, the CDR3 is TGTGCCAGCAGTCTCCCTAGTAAGCCCCAGCATTTT. The V and J genes are TRBV28 and TRBJ1-5; D unresolved. Germline CDR1 and CDR2: MDHEN and SYDVKM. V dropped 5 bases and J dropped 8 bases, with 10 bases sitting between them. CDR3 length equals 12 residues.

The chain employs TRBV18 and TRBJ2-3, with 11 bases lining up with TRBD1. The V gene end was trimmed by 4 bases and the J gene end by 3 bases; junction bases not matched to a gene: 6. Germline CDR1 KGHSH, CDR2 LQKENI. The CDR3 totals 16 residues. The DNA for the CDR3 is TGTGCCAGCTCACACGGGACAGGGGGTGAGACAGATACGCAGTATTTT. It codes for CASSHGTGGETDTQYF.

The chain carries TRBV3-1 (or the pseudogene TRBV3-2) and TRBJ1-6; D uncertain. Germline V gives CDR1 LGHDT, CDR2 YNNKEL (reference sequence). The V end was cut by 8 bases, the J end by 4 bases, with 15 bases between. The length of the CDR3 is 15 residues. The CDR3 sequence: CASGSTDFYNSPLHF. In DNA, the CDR3 is TGTGCCAGCGGAAGTACGGACTTTTATAATTCACCCCTCCACTTT.

The chain has TRBV6-1 and TRBJ2-1; D is ambiguous. Germline-derived CDR1 and CDR2 are MNHNS and SASEGT. The CDR3 consists of 14 residues. V was clipped by 0 bases and J by 7 bases, with 10 bases between them. CDR3 nucleotide sequence: TGTGCCAGCAGTGAAGCGCGGTTCGGGAATGAGCAGTTCTTC. Encoded protein: CASSEARFGNEQFF.

This rearrangement joins TRBV6-5 to TRBJ1-1; weak D call: TRBD1 (6 bases). From germline, CDR1 is MNHEY and CDR2 SVGAGI. Trimming stripped 10 bases from V and 6 bases from J, with 21 bases between. The CDR3 has 14 amino acids. The CDR3 reads CAISHRTRGPEAFF. The DNA of the CDR3 is TGTGCCATCTCCCACAGAACCAGGGGCCCTGAAGCTTTCTTT.

V is TRBV27 and J is TRBJ2-7, with 7 bases identical to TRBD1. The CDR3 sequence is 15 residues long. CDR1 is MNHEY, CDR2 SMNVEV, per germline (reference sequence). V was pared by 4 bases and J by 2 bases, with 8 bases of the junction left unmatched. The CDR3 sequence is CASSYMTGSTYEQYF. The CDR3 nucleotides are TGTGCCAGCAGTTATATGACAGGGTCAACCTACGAGCAGTACTTC.

The V call is TRBV6-6, the J call TRBJ1-2; perhaps TRBD1 as D (5 bases). Trimming stripped 7 bases from V and 4 bases from J, with 10 bases between. Germline V gene data show CDR1 as MNHNY and CDR2 as SVGAGI (reference sequence). The CDR3 runs to 12 residues. CDR3: CASMDQGYGYTF. The CDR3 nucleotides read TGTGCCAGCATGGATCAGGGCTATGGCTACACCTTC.

By share, this clone ranks as medium-sized. The sample has other DNA sequences that encode this CDR3 too. The rearrangement uses TRBV19 and TRBJ1-5, with no clear D. CDR3 length equals 16 residues. The germline CDR1 and CDR2 sequences are LNHDA and SQIVND (reference sequence). Trimming cost V 3 bases and J 0 bases, with 12 bases left between them. Here the CDR3 reads CASSISGANSNQPQHF. CDR3 bases: TGTGCCAGTAGTATTAGTGGAGCTAATAGCAATCAGCCCCAGCATTTT.